The 7 T cell receptor beta chains below were found in one sample sequenced in a study of T cells after yellow fever vaccination. TCRdb re-analysed the 5' RACE reads in MiXCR, keeping a single row per CDR3 protein. The sample lists 500,000 to 650,000 distinct CDR3 sequences; approximately 13% were seen once. The sample in question was PBMCs, obtained on the day of the yellow fever booster vaccination. These receptors were collected from a man younger than 45 who received the YFV17D yellow fever vaccine.

The rearrangement joins TRBV14 to TRBJ2-1; weak D call: TRBD1 (6 bases). Germline V gene sequence: CDR1 SGHDN, CDR2 FVKESK. Between the trimmed V and J ends, which lost 5 bases and 7 bases, there was a span of 18 bases. This CDR3 contains 15 residues. The CDR3 spells CASSDPGQFLNEQFF. Here the CDR3 DNA reads TGTGCCAGCAGCGACCCGGGACAATTCTTGAATGAGCAGTTCTTC.

This clonotype was observed a few times. This chain uses TRBV28 with TRBJ2-1; 8 bases map to TRBD2. The CDR3 covers 17 residues. Per the germline V gene, CDR1 is MDHEN and CDR2 is SYDVKM. The V and J ends lost 4 bases and 0 bases, in that order; junction bases with no gene match: 8. The CDR3: CASSSYSGASSYNEQFF. The CDR3 nucleotides are TGTGCCAGCAGTTCCTATAGCGGGGCAAGCTCCTACAATGAGCAGTTCTTC.

This clonotype has a handful of counts. The chain couples TRBV20-1 to TRBJ2-7; D remains ambiguous. This CDR3 comprises 13 residues. The V end was cut by 4 bases, the J end by 2 bases, with 12 bases between. Per germline, CDR1 DFQATT and CDR2 SNEGSKA (reference sequence). In DNA form, the CDR3 reads TGCAGTGCTACGGTAGGGCTTCCCTACGAGCAGTACTTC. Protein sequence: CSATVGLPYEQYF.

CDR3 DNA sequence: TGTGCCAGCAGTGAAAGTGGGTTTCGTAGAAACACCATATATTTT. This translates into CASSESGFRRNTIYF. V is TRBV25-1 and J is TRBJ1-3; D call uncertain. In germline, CDR1 is MGHDK, CDR2 SYGVNS. The CDR3 runs 15 residues. V lost 2 bases and J lost 5, with 13 bases in between.

This chain links TRBV20-1 with TRBJ2-7; the D gene is possibly TRBD1 (7 bases). This CDR3 comprises 17 residues. V was cut by 0 bases and J by 2 bases, with 20 bases left in between. Germline values: CDR1 DFQATT, CDR2 SNEGSKA (reference sequence). In nucleotides, the CDR3 is TGCAGTGCTAGAGAAAAAGGGCGGGGACAGATAACCTACGAGCAGTACTTC. Translated, it gives CSAREKGRGQITYEQYF.

V gene TRBV27 combines with J gene TRBJ1-2, with D uncertain. The CDR3 contains 16 residues. Germline CDR1 reads MNHEY; CDR2 reads SMNVEV (reference sequence). The ends were cut back, 3 bases at V and 0 bases at J, with 14 bases in the middle. The CDR3 DNA reads TGTGCCAGCAGTTTTTCTCCCCGGGCCTCTAACTATGGCTACACCTTC. It is translated as CASSFSPRASNYGYTF.

The chain couples TRBV6-2 or TRBV6-3 to TRBJ2-1; TRBD1 matches at 7 bases. Germline CDR1 is MNHEY and CDR2 is SVGEGT. V lost 7 bases to trimming and J lost 4 bases; unmatched junction nucleotides: 7. This CDR3 is built from 14 residues. In DNA, the CDR3 is TGTGCCAGCACCCCGGGACAGTTTTACAATGAGCAGTTCTTC. Protein product: CASTPGQFYNEQFF.